This T cell receptor beta chain emerged from a study of identical twins. Template switching supplied a universal primer site; unique molecular identifiers were carried on the cDNA. TCRdb reprocessed the 5' RACE reads via MiXCR and lists one record per CDR3 protein. The sample gives roughly 280,000 distinct CDR3 sequences, 9.5% of which show up once; 7% to 8.5% is in the top ten. General observations from the study: Possibly, invariant MAIT and iNKT cells partly confounded zero-insertion analyses.

CDR1 and CDR2 from the germline V gene are MGHRA and YSYEKL. V was cut by 6 bases and J by 7 bases, with 18 bases left in between. The CDR3 has 14 residues. There are a few counts of this clonotype. What it binds is not known. Donors were all healthy Caucasians. The sample was also linked to a second study, of yellow fever vaccine responses in identical twins. That publication notes: Each twin's T cell response to the vaccine was reported to look partly convergent and partly personalized.

This clonotype originated in a woman aged 18-29 years in good health. The rearrangement joins TRBV4-1 to TRBJ1-2; no definite D call. Sequenced: CD8+ T cells sorted from blood. As DNA, the CDR3 is TGCGCCAGCAGTCCTGACAAGGGTAGGACTGGCTACACCTTC. Its protein product is CASSPDKGRTGYTF.